This T cell receptor beta chain was sequenced during a study of blood T cell repertoires in COVID-19. Study overall: PBMCs, B-cell-depleted T cells, or T cells were the source of the cDNA or gDNA that made up the material.

Study processing details: Nucleated cell counts were estimated from reference gene primer amplification. Here immunoSEQ multiplex PCR was the method, and the copy in TCRdb shows in-frame clones only, minus some. The DNA was the basis for D and trimming; V, J and clone size are from that table. The sample lists some 110,000 clones, roughly 80% occurring once. There are 17 residues in the CDR3. Germline CDR1 MDHEN, CDR2 SYDVKM. The trim removed 4 bases at V and 1 base at J, leaving 9 bases unmatched. The V gene is TRBV28, the J gene TRBJ2-1, with 8 positions matching TRBD2. The sample was peripheral blood. This sequence was found in an older man with acute or convalescent COVID-19. CDR3 amino acids: CASSSAGGGHSYNEQFF. The CDR3 coding sequence is TGTGCCAGCAGTTCGGCCGGCGGGGGGCATTCCTACAATGAGCAGTTCTTC.